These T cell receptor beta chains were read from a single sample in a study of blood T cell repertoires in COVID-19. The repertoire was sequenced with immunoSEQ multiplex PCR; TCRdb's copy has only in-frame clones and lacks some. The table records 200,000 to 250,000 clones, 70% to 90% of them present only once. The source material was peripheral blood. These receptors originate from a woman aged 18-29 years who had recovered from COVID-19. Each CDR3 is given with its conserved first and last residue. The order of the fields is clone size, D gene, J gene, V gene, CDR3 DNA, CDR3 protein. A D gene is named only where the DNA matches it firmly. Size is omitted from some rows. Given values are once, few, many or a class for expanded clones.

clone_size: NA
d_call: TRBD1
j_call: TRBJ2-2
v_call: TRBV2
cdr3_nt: TGTGCCAGCAGGGGTGGACAGGCAAACACCGGGGAGCTGTTTTTT
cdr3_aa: CASRGGQANTGELFF

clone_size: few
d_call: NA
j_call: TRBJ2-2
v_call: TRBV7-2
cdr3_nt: TGTGCCAGCAGCCAGAGGGCCGGGGAGCTGTTTTTT
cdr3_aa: CASSQRAGELFF

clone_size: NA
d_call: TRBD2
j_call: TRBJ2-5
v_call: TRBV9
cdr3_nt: TGTGCCAGCAGCGTAGGGCGACTAGCGGGAGCAGAGACCCAGTACTTC
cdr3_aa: CASSVGRLAGAETQYF

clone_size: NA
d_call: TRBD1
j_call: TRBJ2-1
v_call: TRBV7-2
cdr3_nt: TGTGCCAGCAGCTTAGGATGGGACAGGGGGCGGAATGAGCAGTTCTTC
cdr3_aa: CASSLGWDRGRNEQFF

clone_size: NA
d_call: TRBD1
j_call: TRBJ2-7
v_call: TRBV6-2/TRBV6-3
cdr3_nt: TGTGCCAGCAGTTATTGGGACAGGGATGACGAGCAGTACTTC
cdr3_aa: CASSYWDRDDEQYF

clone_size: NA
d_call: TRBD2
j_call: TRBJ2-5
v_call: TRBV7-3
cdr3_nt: TGTGCCAGCAGCAAGACTAGCGTTGGTTTGGGTGAGACCCAGTACTTC
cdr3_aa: CASSKTSVGLGETQYF

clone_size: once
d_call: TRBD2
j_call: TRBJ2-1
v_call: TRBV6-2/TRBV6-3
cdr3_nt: TGTGCCAGCAGTTACACTGTAGCGGGAGGCAACAATGAGCAGTTCTTC
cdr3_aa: CASSYTVAGGNNEQFF

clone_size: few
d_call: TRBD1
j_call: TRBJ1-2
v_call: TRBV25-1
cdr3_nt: TGTGCCAGCAGTGAATATGGGACAGGGGGCTATAGTGGCTACACCTTC
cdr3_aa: CASSEYGTGGYSGYTF

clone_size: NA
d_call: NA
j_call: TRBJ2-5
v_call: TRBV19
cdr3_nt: TGTGCCAGTAGAGCCGGGTCCCAAGAGACCCAGTACTTC
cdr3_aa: CASRAGSQETQYF

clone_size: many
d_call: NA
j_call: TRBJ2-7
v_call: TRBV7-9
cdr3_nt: TGTGCCAGCAGTTATGATTGGGGGCCACACTCCTACGAGCAGTACTTC
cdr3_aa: CASSYDWGPHSYEQYF

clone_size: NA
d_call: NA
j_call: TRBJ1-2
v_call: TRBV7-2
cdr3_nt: TGTGCCAGCAGCTTAGACGGACTGAACTATGGCTACACCTTC
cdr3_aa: CASSLDGLNYGYTF

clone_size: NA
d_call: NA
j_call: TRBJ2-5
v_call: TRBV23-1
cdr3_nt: TGCGCCAGCAGTCAACCCCCCCCGGACTGTTGGTACCAAGAGACCCAGTACTTC
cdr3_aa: CASSQPPPDCWYQETQYF

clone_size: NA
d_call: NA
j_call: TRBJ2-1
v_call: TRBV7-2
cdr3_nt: TGTGCCAGCAGCCCCAGGGGGGCTAACTACAATGAGCAGTTCTTC
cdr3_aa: CASSPRGANYNEQFF

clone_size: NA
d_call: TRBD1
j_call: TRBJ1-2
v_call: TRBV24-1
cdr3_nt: TGTGCCACCAGTGACGGGACAGGGGGTGGCTACACCTTC
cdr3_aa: CATSDGTGGGYTF

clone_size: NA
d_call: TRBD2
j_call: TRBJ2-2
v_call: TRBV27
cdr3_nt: TGTGCCAGCTGTGGAGCTAGCGGGTCCACGAACACCGGGGAGCTGTTTTTT
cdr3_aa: CASCGASGSTNTGELFF

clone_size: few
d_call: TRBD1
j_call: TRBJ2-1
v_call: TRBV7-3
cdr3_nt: TGTGCCAGCAGCAAAGACAGGGATCCCTACAATGAGCAGTTCTTC
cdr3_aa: CASSKDRDPYNEQFF

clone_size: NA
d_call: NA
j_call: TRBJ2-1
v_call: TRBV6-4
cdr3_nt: TGTGCCAGCAGTAAGGGGGAGGGGCACAATGAGCAGTTCTTC
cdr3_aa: CASSKGEGHNEQFF

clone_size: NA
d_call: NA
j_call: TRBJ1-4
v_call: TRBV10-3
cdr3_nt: TGTGCCATCAGTGTCGAGGGTAATGAAAAACTGTTTTTT
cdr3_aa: CAISVEGNEKLFF

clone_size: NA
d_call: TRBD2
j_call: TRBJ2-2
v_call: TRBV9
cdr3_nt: TGTGCCAGCAGCACCGCTAGCGGGAGACGTACCGGGGAGCTGTTTTTT
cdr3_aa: CASSTASGRRTGELFF

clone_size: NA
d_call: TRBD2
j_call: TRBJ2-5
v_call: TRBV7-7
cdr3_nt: TGTGCCAGCAGCTCCACAACTAGCGAATTAGGCGAGACCCAGTACTTC
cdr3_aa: CASSSTTSELGETQYF

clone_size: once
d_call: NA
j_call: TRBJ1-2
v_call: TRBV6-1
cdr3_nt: TGTGCCAGCAGTGAAACGCGGCAGATTTATGGCTACACCTTC
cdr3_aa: CASSETRQIYGYTF

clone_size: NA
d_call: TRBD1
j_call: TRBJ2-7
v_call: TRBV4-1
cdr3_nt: TGCGCCAGCAGCCCCAGCAACTCTGCGACAGGGTCGTACGAGCAGTACTTC
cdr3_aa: CASSPSNSATGSYEQYF

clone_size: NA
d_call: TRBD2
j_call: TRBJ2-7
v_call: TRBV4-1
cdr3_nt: TGCGCCAGCAGCCAAGCCATAGCGGGGGGCCCCTACGAGCAGTACTTC
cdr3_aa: CASSQAIAGGPYEQYF

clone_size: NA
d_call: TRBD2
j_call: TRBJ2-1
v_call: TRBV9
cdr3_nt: TGTGCCAGCAGCCGACTAGCGGGAGTCAATGAGCAGTTCTTC
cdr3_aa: CASSRLAGVNEQFF

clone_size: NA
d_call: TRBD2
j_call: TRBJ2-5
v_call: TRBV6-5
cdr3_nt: TGTGCCAGCAGTTACAATGGGCTAGCGGGAGTGGAGACCCAGTACTTC
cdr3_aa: CASSYNGLAGVETQYF

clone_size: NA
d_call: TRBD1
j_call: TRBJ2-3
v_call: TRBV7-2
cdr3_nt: TGTGCCAGCAGCACCAGGACAGGGGGGGATACGCAGTATTTT
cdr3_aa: CASSTRTGGDTQYF

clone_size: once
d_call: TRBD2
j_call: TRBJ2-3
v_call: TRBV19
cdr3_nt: TGTGCCAGTAGTATGGTGGGGGGGGATACGCAGTATTTT
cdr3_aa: CASSMVGGDTQYF

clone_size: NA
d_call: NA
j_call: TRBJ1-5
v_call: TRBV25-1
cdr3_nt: TGTGCCAGCAACGAAGAGAATCAGCCCCAGCATTTT
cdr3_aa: CASNEENQPQHF

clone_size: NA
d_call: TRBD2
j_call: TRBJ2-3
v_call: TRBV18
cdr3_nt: TGTGCCAGCTCACAAGGGACTAGCGTTAGCACAGATACGCAGTATTTT
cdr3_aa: CASSQGTSVSTDTQYF

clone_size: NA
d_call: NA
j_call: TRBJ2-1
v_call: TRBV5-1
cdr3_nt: TGCGCCAGCAGCCCGTTATACAATGAGCAGTTCTTC
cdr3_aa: CASSPLYNEQFF

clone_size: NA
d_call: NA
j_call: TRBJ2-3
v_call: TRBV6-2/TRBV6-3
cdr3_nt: TGTGCCAGCAGCCCTCTTCGGGGGTATAGCACAGATACGCAGTATTTT
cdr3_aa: CASSPLRGYSTDTQYF

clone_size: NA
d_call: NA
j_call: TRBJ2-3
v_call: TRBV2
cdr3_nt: TGTGCCAGCAGCGGGAGCCTAACTAGCACAGATACGCAGTATTTT
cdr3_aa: CASSGSLTSTDTQYF

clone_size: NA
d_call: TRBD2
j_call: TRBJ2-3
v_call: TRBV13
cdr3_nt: TGTGCCAGCAGCTTATCCGGGACTAGCGGCGCAGATACGCAGTATTTT
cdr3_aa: CASSLSGTSGADTQYF

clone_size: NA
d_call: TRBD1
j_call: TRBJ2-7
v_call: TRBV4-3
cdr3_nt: TGCGCCAGCAGCCAAGATTTTGGGGACAGCACCTACGAGCAGTACTTC
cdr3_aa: CASSQDFGDSTYEQYF

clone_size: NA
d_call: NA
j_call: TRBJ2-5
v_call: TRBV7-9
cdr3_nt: TGTGCCAGCAGCTTACTACAGGAAGAAGAGACCCAGTACTTC
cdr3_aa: CASSLLQEEETQYF

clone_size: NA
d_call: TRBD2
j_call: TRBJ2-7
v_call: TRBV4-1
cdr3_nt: TGCGCCAGCAGCCAGTCCCAGACTAGCGCGTACTACGAGCAGTACTTC
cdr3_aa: CASSQSQTSAYYEQYF

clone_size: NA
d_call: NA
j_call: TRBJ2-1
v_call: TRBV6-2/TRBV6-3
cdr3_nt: TGTGCCAGCAGTTACGTGCCTAGCAATGAGCAGTTCTTC
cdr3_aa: CASSYVPSNEQFF

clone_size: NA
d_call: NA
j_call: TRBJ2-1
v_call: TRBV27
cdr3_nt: TGTGCCAGCAGTTTAGCTGGGTGGAGCTCCTACAATGAGCAGTTCTTC
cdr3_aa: CASSLAGWSSYNEQFF

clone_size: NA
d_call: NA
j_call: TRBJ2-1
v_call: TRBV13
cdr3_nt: TGTGCCAGCAGCCAACGGGACAACGCGTACAATGAGCAGTTCTTC
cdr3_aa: CASSQRDNAYNEQFF

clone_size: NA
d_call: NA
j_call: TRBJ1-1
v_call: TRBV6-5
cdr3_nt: TGTGCCAGCAGACCCTCGACAGTGAACACTGAAGCTTTCTTT
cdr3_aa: CASRPSTVNTEAFF

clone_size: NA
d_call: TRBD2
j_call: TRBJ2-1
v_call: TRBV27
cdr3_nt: TGTGCCAGCACCCCGACTAGCGGGAGGGATTACAATGAGCAGTTCTTC
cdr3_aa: CASTPTSGRDYNEQFF

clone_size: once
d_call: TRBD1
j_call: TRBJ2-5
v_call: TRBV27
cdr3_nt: TGTGCCAGCAGTTTAGAGGGACAGCAAGAGACCCAGTACTTC
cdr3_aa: CASSLEGQQETQYF

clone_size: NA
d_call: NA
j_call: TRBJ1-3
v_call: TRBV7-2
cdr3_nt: TGTGCCAGCAGCTTCCCCCAGGGCTCTGGAAACACCATATATTTT
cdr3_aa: CASSFPQGSGNTIYF

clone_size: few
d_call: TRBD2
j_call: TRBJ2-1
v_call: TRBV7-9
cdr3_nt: TGTGCCAGCAGCCGTGGACTAGCGGGAGCCCAGGATGAGCAGTTCTTC
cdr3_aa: CASSRGLAGAQDEQFF

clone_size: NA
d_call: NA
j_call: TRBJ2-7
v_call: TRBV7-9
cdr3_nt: TGTGCCAGCAGCTTAGTTCTGCCCACAGACGGCGAGCAGTACTTC
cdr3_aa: CASSLVLPTDGEQYF